This T cell receptor beta chain is from a study of T cells in Graves' hyperthyroidism and ophthalmopathy. Study-wide points: Within blood appeared most thyroid clonotypes that had expanded above 0.001.

Of note for this clonotype: As yet, its antigen is unknown.

Amplification targeted TCR beta CDR3 regions from RNA transcripts. Using the HTBI primer set, a first-round RT-PCR was run on the TCR CDR3. Via MiXCR, TCRdb re-called the multiplex PCR reads, giving one row per CDR3 protein. The data show hundreds of thousands of distinct CDR3 sequences, about 13% seen once. CDR3 size: 13 residues. Between the trimmed V and J ends, which lost 6 bases and 1 base, there was a span of 9 bases. Germline V lookup: CDR1 SGHTA, CDR2 FQGTGA. Graves' hyperthyroidism was deemed stable absent ophthalmopathy progression within 18 months. The chain is built from TRBV7-3 and TRBJ1-1, with a possible D match to TRBD1 (5 bases). This sequence originates from a woman younger than 30 with Graves' hyperthyroidism. Sequenced input: blood. CDR3 sequence (DNA): TGTGCCAGCAGAAGACAGCGGAACACTGAAGCTTTCTTT. Translated, it gives CASRRQRNTEAFF.